A selection of T cell receptor beta chains follows, all from one sample in a study of cytomegalovirus exposure and HLA in healthy donors. The method was immunoSEQ multiplex PCR; TCRdb's version includes in-frame clones alone and lacks a portion of them. The sample yields around 60,000 clones, 75% to 85% seen once. The sample was PBMCs. These TCRs come from a man aged 50 to 59 in good health and CMV-seropositive. Each CDR3 is given with its conserved first and last residue. The D gene is left open where the match is weak. Size tells how often a clone was seen (once, few, many) or the class of an expanded clone, and some rows leave it out.

D,size,V,J,DNA,CDR3
TRBD1,-,TRBV25-1,TRBJ1-2,TGTGCCAGCAGTGATCCTCGGACAGGGCTAGCTAACTATGGCTACACCTTC,CASSDPRTGLANYGYTF
-,-,TRBV11-2,TRBJ2-2,TGTGCCAGCAGCCAGGGGTCCAGCCCCGGGGAGCTGTTTTTT,CASSQGSSPGELFF
TRBD1,-,TRBV4-1,TRBJ1-5,TGCGCCAGCAGCCAGACAGGGGTGGATCAGCCCCAGCATTTT,CASSQTGVDQPQHF
TRBD1,-,TRBV18,TRBJ2-3,TGTGCCAGCTCACCGCGACAGGGGGGAGATACGCAGTACTTT,CASSPRQGGDTQYF
-,-,TRBV21-1,TRBJ2-5,TGTGCCAGCAGCAAGGCTAGCGGGGGGGCAAAAGAGACCCAGTACTTC,CASSKASGGAKETQYF
-,-,TRBV6-5,TRBJ2-7,TGTGCCAGCGGACAGACCTACGAGCAGTACTTC,CASGQTYEQYF
TRBD2,-,TRBV27,TRBJ2-7,TGTGCCAGCAGTTTATCAGTTGCGGGAGTTGGCGAGCAGTACTTC,CASSLSVAGVGEQYF
TRBD2,-,TRBV6-5,TRBJ2-3,TGTGCCAGCAGCGTTAGCGGGGACACAGATACGCAGTATTTT,CASSVSGDTDTQYF
-,-,TRBV15,TRBJ2-5,TGTGCCACCCGTCTACAGGGCGCGCCTGGGGAGACCCAGTACTTC,CATRLQGAPGETQYF
TRBD1,once,TRBV7-9,TRBJ2-1,TGTGCCAGCAGCATAGGGGACAGGGTGGTCGATGAGCAGTTCTTC,CASSIGDRVVDEQFF
TRBD1,-,TRBV28,TRBJ2-7,TGTGCCAGCAGTGGGACAGGGCTGCCACCCTACGAGCAGTACTTC,CASSGTGLPPYEQYF
-,-,TRBV19,TRBJ2-7,TGTGCCAGTCGAAGGGGCCTCTCCTACGAGCAGTACTTC,CASRRGLSYEQYF
TRBD1,-,TRBV5-1,TRBJ1-2,TGCGCCAGCAGCTTGGTTCCTGGGACAGGGAAGGGCTACACCTTC,CASSLVPGTGKGYTF
TRBD1,-,TRBV18,TRBJ2-7,TGTGCCAGCTCACGCGGGACAGGGGAAGGGCAGTACTTC,CASSRGTGEGQYF
-,-,TRBV29-1,TRBJ2-7,TGCAGCGTCAAAGAGGGAACCTACGAGCAGTACTTC,CSVKEGTYEQYF
TRBD2,few,TRBV15,TRBJ2-3,TGTGCCAACAGCAGACCCAAGGGACTAGCGGGGACACCTAGCACAGATACGCAGTATTTT,CANSRPKGLAGTPSTDTQYF
TRBD1,-,TRBV7-9,TRBJ2-2,TGTGCCAGCAGCCGTCCAGACAGGGCCGGGGAGCTGTTTTTT,CASSRPDRAGELFF
TRBD1,-,TRBV6-5,TRBJ1-1,TGTGCCAGCAGTTACAGCACAGGGGGTGGCACTGAAGCTTTCTTT,CASSYSTGGGTEAFF
-,once,TRBV5-3,TRBJ1-3,TGTGCCAGAAGCTTAAAAACCCCTTGGACAGTTGGAAACACCATATATTTT,CARSLKTPWTVGNTIYF
TRBD1,-,TRBV7-9,TRBJ1-2,TGTGCCAGCAGCTTAGTTGAGACAGGGGTGTCCCACACCTTC,CASSLVETGVSHTF
-,-,TRBV9,TRBJ2-7,TGTGCCAGCAGCGTAGGGGGGGACCCCTACGAGCAGTACTTC,CASSVGGDPYEQYF
-,-,TRBV19,TRBJ2-7,TGTGCCAGTAGTATTCTAGGGGGTTACGAGCAGTACTTC,CASSILGGYEQYF
-,-,TRBV11-3,TRBJ2-3,TGTGCCAGCAGCCCGGGGGGGAGGGGGCTATTGGATACGCAGTATTTT,CASSPGGRGLLDTQYF
TRBD2,-,TRBV7-9,TRBJ2-5,TGTGCCAGCAGCTCCCTCGGGGGGAATCAAGAGACCCAGTACTTC,CASSSLGGNQETQYF
TRBD2,few,TRBV30,TRBJ2-7,TGTGCCTGGAGTTGGGGGGGGGAGCAGTACTTC,CAWSWGGEQYF
TRBD1,-,TRBV5-1,TRBJ2-7,TGCGCCAGCAGCCTACAGGGGGATAGGGACGAGCAGTACTTC,CASSLQGDRDEQYF
-,-,TRBV18,TRBJ2-2,TGTGCCAGCTCACCCTCTCTAGGGGCCAAGGATGCCGGGGAGCTGTTTTTT,CASSPSLGAKDAGELFF
-,-,TRBV25-1,TRBJ2-7,TGTGCCAGCAGTGCCACAGGGAGCTCCTACGAGCAGCACTTC,CASSATGSSYEQHF
-,-,TRBV6-1,TRBJ1-2,TGTGCCCTCGTGGGGGGAGATGGCTACACCTTC,CALVGGDGYTF
-,-,TRBV25-1,TRBJ2-7,TGTGCCAGCAGGGCACGCTCCTACGAGCAGTACTTC,CASRARSYEQYF
TRBD1,once,TRBV4-3,TRBJ2-3,TGCGCCAGCAGCCAAGTTCGGGACAGGGTGCCAGATACGCAGTATTTT,CASSQVRDRVPDTQYF
-,-,TRBV2,TRBJ2-1,TGTGCCAGCAGTGAAGCGAGAGAGAGGGACAATGAGCAGTTCTTC,CASSEARERDNEQFF
-,few,TRBV11-2,TRBJ1-2,TGTGCCAGCAGCCGTGAGACTGGAAACTACTATGGCTACACCTTC,CASSRETGNYYGYTF
TRBD2,few,TRBV7-2,TRBJ2-3,TGTGCCAGCAGCCGAGCGGGGGGTTACACAGATACGCAGTATTTT,CASSRAGGYTDTQYF
TRBD1,-,TRBV2,TRBJ1-2,TGTGCCAGCACCGTCAGGGGGGCAGGCTATGGCTACACCTTC,CASTVRGAGYGYTF
-,-,TRBV6-1,TRBJ1-1,TGTGCCAGCAGTGGATACAAGAACACTGAAGCTTTCTTT,CASSGYKNTEAFF
-,-,TRBV14,TRBJ2-2,TGTGCCAGCAGCCAAGATAAGCTGCAGGGGTACACCGGGGAGCTGTTTTTT,CASSQDKLQGYTGELFF
TRBD1,few,TRBV4-3,TRBJ1-2,TGCGCCAGCAGCCAGAGGGTCAGGGGGGACTATGGCTACACCTTC,CASSQRVRGDYGYTF
TRBD1,-,TRBV27,TRBJ1-2,TGTGCCAGCAGTTTATCAGGACAGGGGATTGCCTATGGCTACACCTTC,CASSLSGQGIAYGYTF
-,-,TRBV21-1,TRBJ1-1,TGTGCCAGCAGCAACCGGGACAGTCAACGCCCGGACACTGAAGCTTTCTTT,CASSNRDSQRPDTEAFF
-,few,TRBV28,TRBJ1-3,TGTGCCAGCAGTTCAGGGCTCTCTGGAAACACCATATATTTT,CASSSGLSGNTIYF
TRBD1,-,TRBV6-5,TRBJ2-2,TGTGCCAGCAGTTGGGACAGGCGTAGCACCGGGGAGCTGTTTTTT,CASSWDRRSTGELFF
TRBD1,-,TRBV11-1,TRBJ2-3,TGTGCCAGCAGCCAGGACAGGGGGTACAGCACAGATACGCAGTATTTT,CASSQDRGYSTDTQYF
TRBD2,-,TRBV5-4,TRBJ2-3,TGTGCCAGCAGCTTGGGCGGGGCGGGGGGCCCAGATACGCAGTATTTT,CASSLGGAGGPDTQYF
-,-,TRBV6-6,TRBJ1-5,TGTGCCAGCAGTTTAGGACCGCGACAGGCCAATCAGCCCCAGCATTTT,CASSLGPRQANQPQHF
TRBD1,-,TRBV5-1,TRBJ1-2,TGCGCCAGCAGCTTTGACAGGGGGGTTGAGGGCTACACCTTC,CASSFDRGVEGYTF
-,-,TRBV6-5,TRBJ1-2,TGTGCCACCCAACTGAGGTTAAACTATGGCTACACCTTC,CATQLRLNYGYTF
TRBD1,-,TRBV5-1,TRBJ2-5,TGCGCCAGCAGCCGATCCCAGGGGGTAGAGACCCAGTACTTC,CASSRSQGVETQYF
-,-,TRBV5-6,TRBJ1-1,TGTGCCAGCAGTACACCCAGCGCCCCGAAGACTGAAGCTTTCTTT,CASSTPSAPKTEAFF
-,-,TRBV27,TRBJ2-7,TGTGCCAGCAGTTTAAGAGGACTCCCCTACGAGCAGTACTTC,CASSLRGLPYEQYF
TRBD2,-,TRBV15,TRBJ2-1,TGTGCCACCAGCCCGCGGACTAGCGGGATCGCTGAGCAGTTCTTC,CATSPRTSGIAEQFF
TRBD1,few,TRBV7-9,TRBJ2-1,TGTTCCAGCAGCTTAGACAGGGATTACAATGAGCAGTTCTTC,CSSSLDRDYNEQFF
-,-,TRBV30,TRBJ1-3,TGTGCCTGGAGTGTCGCCGCAACAGGGCCCCGAAACACCATATATTTT,CAWSVAATGPRNTIYF
-,-,TRBV2,TRBJ1-1,TGTGCCAGCAGGGACGGGCGGACTCCCGCTTTCTTT,CASRDGRTPAFF
TRBD2,-,TRBV11-2,TRBJ2-1,TGTGCCAGCAGCCGCGGCGTAGCGGGAGGGCCAGGGTCCTACAATGAGCAGTTCTTC,CASSRGVAGGPGSYNEQFF